The clone carrying this T cell receptor beta chain was detected ten times or more. The data were obtained in a study of Graves' ophthalmopathy and Graves' hyperthyroidism. Amplified TCR beta CDR3 regions were obtained using RNA transcripts as template. An initial RT-PCR round employing HTBI primers preceded a second-round multiplex PCR. TCRdb re-analysed the multiplex PCR reads in MiXCR, keeping a single row per CDR3 protein. Counted here are roughly 1.1 million distinct CDR3 sequences, 35% to 45% occurring once; the ten biggest clones make up 11%. Germline V gene data show CDR1 as ENHRY and CDR2 as SYGVKD. With 10 bases clipped from V and 5 bases from J, the junction kept 9 bases outside the gene matches. CDR3 size: 15 residues.

The chain links TRBV10-3 to TRBJ2-7; 15 bases match TRBD2. Sample: peripheral blood or thyroid tissue (not recorded which). This TCR came from an adult man with Graves' hyperthyroidism. The CDR3 here is CATSGLAGGLNEQYF. The CDR3 DNA follows: TGTGCCACCTCGGGACTAGCGGGAGGTCTCAACGAGCAGTACTTC.